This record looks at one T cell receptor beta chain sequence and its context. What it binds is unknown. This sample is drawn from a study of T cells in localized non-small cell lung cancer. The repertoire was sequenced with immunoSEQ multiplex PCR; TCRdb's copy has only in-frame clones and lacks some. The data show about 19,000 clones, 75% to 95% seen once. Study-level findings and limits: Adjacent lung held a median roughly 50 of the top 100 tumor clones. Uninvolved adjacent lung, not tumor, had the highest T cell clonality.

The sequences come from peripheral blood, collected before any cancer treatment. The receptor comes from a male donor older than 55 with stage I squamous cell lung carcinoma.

This CDR3 reads CASSSGTAVYEQYF. CDR3 nucleotides: TGTGCCAGCAGTTCCGGGACGGCCGTCTACGAGCAGTACTTC. The chain joins TRBV28 to TRBJ2-7, with D tentatively TRBD1 or TRBD2 (5 bases each). The CDR3 length is 14 residues. With 4 bases removed from V and 3 bases from J, the gap between germline ends came to 13 bases. The germline CDR1 and CDR2 sequences are MDHEN and SYDVKM.